One sample yielded the 20 T cell receptor beta chains listed below, sequenced in a study of T cells in tuberculosis. The assay was immunoSEQ multiplex PCR, and TCRdb's table has in-frame clones only and misses some. The sample records about 31,000 clones, 95% to 97% being singletons. The source material was PBMCs. These receptors were taken from a donor aged 10-29 years with latent tuberculosis or without tuberculosis infection.

The rearrangement links TRBV28 to TRBJ2-1; D perhaps matches TRBD1 (6 bases). V was trimmed by 2 bases and J by 15 bases, leaving 14 bases between them. CDR1 is MDHEN and CDR2 is SYDVKM in the germline V gene. This CDR3 is built from 12 residues. The CDR3 DNA is TGTGCCAGCAGTTTACCAAGACAGGTTCGGTTCTTC. Its translation: CASSLPRQVRFF.

To note about this clone: An end of the junction does not agree with germline; a read error may underlie this. This sequence joins TRBV5-4 and TRBJ2-7; 10 positions match TRBD2. CDR1 is SGHNT and CDR2 is YYREEE in the germline V gene (reference sequence). This CDR3 comprises 15 residues. The CDR3 DNA reads TGTGCCAGTAGCTACATAGCGGGGGGCGTCTACGAGCAGTACTTC. It yields the protein CASSYIAGGVYEQYF.

The chain recombines TRBV5-1 with TRBJ2-2, with 10 bases identical to TRBD2. The CDR3 runs to 17 residues. Germline V gene lookup returns CDR1 SGHRS and CDR2 YFSETQ. V shed 1 base and J 4 bases; nucleotides not matched to a gene: 7. The CDR3 loop reads CASSLLASGSFTGELFF. CDR3 DNA sequence: TGCGCCAGCAGCTTGTTAGCTAGCGGGAGTTTCACCGGGGAGCTGTTTTTT.

The chain uses TRBV6-1 and TRBJ2-2; 12 nucleotides line up with TRBD2. The germline CDR1 and CDR2 sequences are MNHNS and SASEGT. This CDR3 is 18 amino acids long. V lost 4 bases to trimming and J lost 4 bases; unmatched junction nucleotides: 10. The CDR3 sequence is CASSVLLAGGLGTGELFF. The CDR3 region has the DNA TGTGCCAGCAGTGTACTACTAGCGGGAGGCTTGGGCACCGGGGAGCTGTTTTTT.

CDR3 nucleotide sequence: TGCGCCAGCAGCTTCGGGCGTCCAGGGGTATATTATGGCTACACCTTC. Translation: CASSFGRPGVYYGYTF. The chain has TRBV5-1 and TRBJ1-2; maybe TRBD1 (6 bases). Trimming left V 2 bases short and J 5 bases short, with 19 bases between. The CDR3 runs to 16 residues. Germline-derived CDR1 and CDR2 are SGHRS and YFSETQ.

J is TRBJ2-2 and V is TRBV19; D unresolved. There are 15 residues in the CDR3. Trimming pared 7 bases from V and 0 bases from J, leaving 12 bases between. Germline CDR1 reads LNHDA; CDR2 reads SQIVND (reference sequence). CDR3 loop: CASTTVTANTGELFF. CDR3 nucleotide sequence: TGTGCCAGTACCACAGTGACCGCGAACACCGGGGAGCTGTTTTTT.

The gene calls are TRBV2 and TRBJ1-1; no firm D call. This CDR3 contains 15 residues. Germline V gene sequence: CDR1 SNHLY, CDR2 FYNNEI. Trimming removed 0 bases at V and 5 bases at J, with 13 bases between. The CDR3 here is CASSEAGGAGTEAFF. CDR3 in DNA: TGTGCCAGCAGTGAAGCGGGAGGAGCGGGGACTGAAGCTTTCTTT.

Here the CDR3 DNA reads TGCAGCGGTAATGGGGCCGGTGGCTACACCTTC. Amino acid sequence: CSGNGAGGYTF. The chain joins TRBV29-1 to TRBJ1-2, with D perhaps matching TRBD1 (5 bases). The V end lost 7 bases, the J end lost 7 bases, and 13 bases lay between the germline ends. Germline V gene sequence: CDR1 SQVTM, CDR2 ANQGSEA. The CDR3 length is 11 residues.

V is TRBV9 and J is TRBJ1-4; D not certain. Trimming took off 6 bases at V and 0 bases at J, with 12 bases between the two ends. In germline, CDR1 is SGDLS, CDR2 YYNGEE. The CDR3 covers 15 residues. The CDR3 nucleotides read TGTGCCAGCAACCCCGCGGGTGCAACTAATGAAAAACTGTTTTTT. Residues: CASNPAGATNEKLFF.

The chain carries TRBV6-1 and TRBJ2-3, with 12 bases that match TRBD2. CDR3 length: 15 residues. V trimming: 2 bases; J trimming: 4 bases; junction bases outside the gene matches: 1. CDR1 is MNHNS and CDR2 is SASEGT in the germline V gene. Here the CDR3 DNA reads TGTGCCAGCAGTGAACTAGCGGGAGGGCCAGATACGCAGTATTTT. It is translated as CASSELAGGPDTQYF.

The chain is built from TRBV6-5 and TRBJ1-1; D possibly corresponds to TRBD1 (6 bases). V dropped 3 bases and J dropped 0 bases, with 14 bases sitting between them. CDR3 length equals 16 residues. Per the germline V gene, CDR1 is MNHEY and CDR2 is SVGAGI. CDR3 in amino acids: CASSYGLQGMNTEAFF. The CDR3 DNA is TGTGCCAGCAGTTATGGGCTACAGGGAATGAACACTGAAGCTTTCTTT.

DNA of the CDR3: TGTGCCAGCAGACCCGACCGGACGGACTTCCCATATGGCTACACCTTC. Its translation: CASRPDRTDFPYGYTF. The chain couples TRBV5-6 to TRBJ1-2; D remains ambiguous. CDR3 size: 16 residues. V was cut by 5 bases and J by 5 bases, with 22 bases left in between. CDR1 SGHDT and CDR2 YYEEEE come from the germline V gene.

This clone is termed medium-sized. The V gene is TRBV4-2, the J gene TRBJ1-2, with a weak D call TRBD1 (6 bases). This CDR3 contains 14 residues. Germline CDR1 is LGHNA and CDR2 is YNFKEQ. With 3 bases removed from V and 8 bases from J, the gap between germline ends came to 16 bases. The CDR3 DNA reads TGTGCCAGCAGCCACGGGGGGGGCTCCGAGGGCTACACCTTC. This sequence encodes CASSHGGGSEGYTF.

The chain is built from TRBV6-1 and TRBJ1-1, with 9 bases aligning to TRBD1. From germline, CDR1 is MNHNS and CDR2 SASEGT. CDR3 length: 14 residues. Trimming took 6 bases from V and 4 from J; bases not matched to a gene: 6. Here the CDR3 DNA reads TGTGCCAGCAGCGAGGGACAGGGAGGCACTGAAGCTTTCTTT. Its translation is CASSEGQGGTEAFF.

The V and J genes are TRBV7-8 and TRBJ1-2, with TRBD1 matching over 10 bases. The trim removed 4 bases at V and 5 bases at J, leaving 4 bases unmatched. Germline V gene sequence: CDR1 SGHVS, CDR2 FQNEAQ. This CDR3 is 14 amino acids long. The CDR3: CASSWTGGGYGYTF. The CDR3 DNA reads TGTGCCAGCAGCTGGACAGGGGGAGGGTATGGCTACACCTTC.

The chain employs TRBV27 and TRBJ2-5; 9 bases fit TRBD2. The CDR3 runs 15 residues. CDR1 and CDR2 (germline): MNHEY, SMNVEV (reference sequence). V was pared by 2 bases and J by 4 bases, with 5 bases of the junction left unmatched. The CDR3 loop reads CASSLRLAERETQYF. The DNA for the CDR3 is TGTGCCAGCAGTTTAAGACTAGCGGAACGAGAGACCCAGTACTTC.

The chain combines TRBV6-1 with TRBJ1-1, with D hard to call. V dropped 2 bases and J dropped 6 bases, with 13 bases sitting between them. Germline V gives CDR1 MNHNS, CDR2 SASEGT. CDR3 length equals 14 residues. The CDR3 sequence: CASSEHSWEAEAFF. CDR3 nucleotide sequence: TGTGCCAGCAGTGAACATAGTTGGGAGGCTGAAGCTTTCTTT.

In this sample, this clone turned up a few times. The rearrangement uses TRBV11-2 and TRBJ2-5, with D perhaps TRBD2 (5 bases). Germline CDR1 is SGHAT and CDR2 is FQNNGV. This CDR3 has 15 residues. V was pared by 4 bases and J by 5 bases, with 17 bases between. CDR3 sequence reads: CASSSIRGLGETQYF. The CDR3 nucleotides read TGTGCCAGCAGCTCGATCCGGGGATTAGGCGAGACCCAGTACTTC.

The J gene is TRBJ2-7, the V gene TRBV25-1; D might be TRBD1 (7 bases). The germline gives CDR1 MGHDK, CDR2 SYGVNS. The CDR3 consists of 14 residues. Trimming pared 4 bases from V and 0 bases from J, leaving 10 bases between. CDR3 nucleotide sequence: TGTGCCAGCAGTGGGCGGGACAGCTCCTACGAGCAGTACTTC. It translates to CASSGRDSSYEQYF.

This chain links TRBV4-2 with TRBJ2-5; D gene uncertain. Germline V gene sequence: CDR1 LGHNA, CDR2 YNFKEQ. The CDR3 has 14 amino acids. Trimming took off 3 bases at V and 3 bases at J, with 11 bases between the two ends. As DNA, the CDR3 is TGTGCCAGCAGCCAGTCCGACTTGGAAGAGACCCAGTACTTC. Translation gives CASSQSDLEETQYF.